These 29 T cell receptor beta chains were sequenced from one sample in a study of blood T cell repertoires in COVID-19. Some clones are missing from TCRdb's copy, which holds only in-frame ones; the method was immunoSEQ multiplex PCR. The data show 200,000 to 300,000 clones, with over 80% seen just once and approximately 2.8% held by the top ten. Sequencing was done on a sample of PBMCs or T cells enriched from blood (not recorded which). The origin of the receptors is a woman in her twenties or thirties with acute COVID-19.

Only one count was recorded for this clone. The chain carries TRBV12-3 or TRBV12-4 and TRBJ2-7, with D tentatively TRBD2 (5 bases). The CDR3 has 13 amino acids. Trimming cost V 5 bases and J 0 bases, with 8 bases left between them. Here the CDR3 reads CASSTRSSYEQYF. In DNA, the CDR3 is TGTGCCAGCAGTACTAGGAGCTCCTACGAGCAGTACTTC.

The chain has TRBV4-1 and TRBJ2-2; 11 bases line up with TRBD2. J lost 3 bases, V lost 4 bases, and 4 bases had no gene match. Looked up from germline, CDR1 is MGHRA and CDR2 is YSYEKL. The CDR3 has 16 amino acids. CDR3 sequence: CASSPLAGGDTGELFF. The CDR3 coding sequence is TGCGCCAGCAGCCCCTTAGCGGGGGGGGACACCGGGGAGCTGTTTTTT.

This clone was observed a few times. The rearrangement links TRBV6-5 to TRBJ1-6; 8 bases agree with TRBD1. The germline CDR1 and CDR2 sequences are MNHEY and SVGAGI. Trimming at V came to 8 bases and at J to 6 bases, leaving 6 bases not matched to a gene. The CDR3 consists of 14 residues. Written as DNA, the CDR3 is TGTGCCAGCCATGACAGGGGAGCTAATTCACCCCTCCACTTT. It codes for CASHDRGANSPLHF.

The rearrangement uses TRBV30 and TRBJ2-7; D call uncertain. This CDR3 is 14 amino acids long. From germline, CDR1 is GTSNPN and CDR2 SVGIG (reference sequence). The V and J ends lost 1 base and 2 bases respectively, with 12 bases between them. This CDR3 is CAWSDLGSAYEQYF. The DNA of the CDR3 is TGTGCCTGGAGTGACCTCGGGTCAGCCTACGAGCAGTACTTC.

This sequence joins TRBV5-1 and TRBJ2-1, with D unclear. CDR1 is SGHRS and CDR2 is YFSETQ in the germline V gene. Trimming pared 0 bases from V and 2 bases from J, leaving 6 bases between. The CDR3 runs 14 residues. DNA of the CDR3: TGCGCCAGCAGCTTGGAGGCGGCCTACAATGAGCAGTTCTTC. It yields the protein CASSLEAAYNEQFF.

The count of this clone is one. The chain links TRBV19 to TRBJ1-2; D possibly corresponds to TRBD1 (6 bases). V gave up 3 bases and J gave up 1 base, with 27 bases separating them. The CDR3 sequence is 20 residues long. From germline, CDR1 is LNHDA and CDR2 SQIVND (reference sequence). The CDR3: CASSIPLYLNGQFLNYGYTF. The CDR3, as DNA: TGTGCCAGTAGTATCCCACTCTATCTAAATGGACAGTTCCTTAACTATGGCTACACCTTC.

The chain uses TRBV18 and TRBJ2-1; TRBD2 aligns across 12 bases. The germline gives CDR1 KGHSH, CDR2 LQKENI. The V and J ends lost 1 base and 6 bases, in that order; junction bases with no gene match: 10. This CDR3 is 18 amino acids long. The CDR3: CASSPRGGLAGIFNEQFF. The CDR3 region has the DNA TGTGCCAGCTCACCACGGGGTGGACTAGCGGGGATCTTCAATGAGCAGTTCTTC. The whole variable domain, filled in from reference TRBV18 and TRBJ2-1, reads NAGVMQNPRHLVRRRGQEARLRCSPMKGHSHVYWYRQLPEEGLKFMVYLQKENIIDESGMPKERFSAEFPKEGPSILRIQQVVRGDSAAYFCASSPRGGLAGIFNEQFFGPGTRLTVL.

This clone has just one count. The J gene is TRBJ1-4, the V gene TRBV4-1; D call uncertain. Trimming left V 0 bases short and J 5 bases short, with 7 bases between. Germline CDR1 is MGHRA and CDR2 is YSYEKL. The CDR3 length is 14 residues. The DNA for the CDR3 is TGCGCCAGCAGCCAAGATCCCAGAAATGAAAAACTGTTTTTT. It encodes CASSQDPRNEKLFF.

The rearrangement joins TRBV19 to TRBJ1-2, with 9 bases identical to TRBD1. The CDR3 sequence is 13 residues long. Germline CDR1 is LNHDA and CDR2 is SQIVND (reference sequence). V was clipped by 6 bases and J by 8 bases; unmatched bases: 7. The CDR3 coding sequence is TGTGCCAGTAGCCCCTCGGGACAGGGAGGCTACACCTTC. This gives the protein CASSPSGQGGYTF.

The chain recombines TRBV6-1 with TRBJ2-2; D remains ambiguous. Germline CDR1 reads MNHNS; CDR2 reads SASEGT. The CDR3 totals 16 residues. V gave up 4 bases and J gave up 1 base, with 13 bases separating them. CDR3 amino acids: CASSGASRENTGELFF. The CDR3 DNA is TGTGCCAGCAGTGGGGCGTCCAGAGAGAACACCGGGGAGCTGTTTTTT.

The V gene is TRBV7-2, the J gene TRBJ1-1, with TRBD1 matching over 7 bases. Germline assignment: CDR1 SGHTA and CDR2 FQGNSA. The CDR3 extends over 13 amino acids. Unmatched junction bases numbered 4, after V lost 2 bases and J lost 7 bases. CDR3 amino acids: CASSLFRDSEAFF. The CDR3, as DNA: TGTGCCAGCAGCTTATTCCGGGACAGTGAAGCTTTCTTT.

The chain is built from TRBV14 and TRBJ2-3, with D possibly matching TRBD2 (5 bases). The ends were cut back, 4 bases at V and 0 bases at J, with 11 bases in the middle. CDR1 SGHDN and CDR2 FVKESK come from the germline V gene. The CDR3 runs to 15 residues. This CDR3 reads CASSLTSASTDTQYF. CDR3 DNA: TGTGCCAGCAGCCTTACTAGTGCTAGCACAGATACGCAGTATTTT. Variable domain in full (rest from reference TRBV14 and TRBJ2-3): EAGVTQFPSHSVIEKGQTVTLRCDPISGHDNLYWYRRVMGKEIKFLLHFVKESKQDESGMPNNRFLAERTGGTYSTLKVQPAELEDSGVYFCASSLTSASTDTQYFGPGTRLTVL.

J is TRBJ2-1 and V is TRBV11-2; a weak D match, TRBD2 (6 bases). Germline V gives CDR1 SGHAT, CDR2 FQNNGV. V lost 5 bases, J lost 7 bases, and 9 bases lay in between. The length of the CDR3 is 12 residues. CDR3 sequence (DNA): TGTGCCAGCAGCCGGGAGTGGAATGAGCAGTTCTTC. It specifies CASSREWNEQFF.

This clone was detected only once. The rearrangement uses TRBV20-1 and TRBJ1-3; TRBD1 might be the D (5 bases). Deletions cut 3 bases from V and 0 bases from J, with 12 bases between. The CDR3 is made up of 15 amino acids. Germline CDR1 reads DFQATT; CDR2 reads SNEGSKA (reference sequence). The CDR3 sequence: CSASQGTYSGNTIYF. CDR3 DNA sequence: TGCAGTGCTAGTCAGGGTACTTACTCTGGAAACACCATATATTTT.

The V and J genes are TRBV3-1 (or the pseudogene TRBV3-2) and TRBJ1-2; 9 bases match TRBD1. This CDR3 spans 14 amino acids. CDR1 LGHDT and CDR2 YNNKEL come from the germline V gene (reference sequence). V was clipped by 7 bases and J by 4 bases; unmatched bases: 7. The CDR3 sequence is CASTGTGNSYGYTF. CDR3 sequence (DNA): TGTGCCAGCACCGGGACAGGGAACTCCTATGGCTACACCTTC.

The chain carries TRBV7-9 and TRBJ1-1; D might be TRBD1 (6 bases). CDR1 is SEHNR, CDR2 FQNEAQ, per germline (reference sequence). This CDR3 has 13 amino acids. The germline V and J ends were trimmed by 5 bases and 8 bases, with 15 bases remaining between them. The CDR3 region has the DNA TGTGCCAGCAGCCCCCGGGACAAGCTAGAAGCTTTCTTT. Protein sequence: CASSPRDKLEAFF.

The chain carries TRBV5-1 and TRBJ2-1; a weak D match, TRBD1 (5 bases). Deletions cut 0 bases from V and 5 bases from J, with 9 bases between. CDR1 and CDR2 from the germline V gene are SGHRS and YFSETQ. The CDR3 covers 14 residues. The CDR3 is CASSLDLDNNEQFF. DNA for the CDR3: TGCGCCAGCAGCTTGGATTTGGACAACAATGAGCAGTTCTTC.

CDR3 DNA: TGTGCCATCACCCTAGACAGGGACACTGAAGCTTTCTTT. It codes for CAITLDRDTEAFF. The V gene is TRBV10-3, the J gene TRBJ1-1; TRBD1 aligns across 7 bases. The CDR3 consists of 13 residues. Trimming removed 7 bases from V and 3 bases from J; junction bases left unmatched: 5. Germline CDR1 reads ENHRY; CDR2 reads SYGVKD.

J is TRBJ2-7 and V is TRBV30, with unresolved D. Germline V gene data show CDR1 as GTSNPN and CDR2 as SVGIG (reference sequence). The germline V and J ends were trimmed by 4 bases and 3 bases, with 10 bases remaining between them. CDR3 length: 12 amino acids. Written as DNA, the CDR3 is TGTGCCTGGACACCGAAGAGCTACGAGCAGTACTTC. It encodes CAWTPKSYEQYF.

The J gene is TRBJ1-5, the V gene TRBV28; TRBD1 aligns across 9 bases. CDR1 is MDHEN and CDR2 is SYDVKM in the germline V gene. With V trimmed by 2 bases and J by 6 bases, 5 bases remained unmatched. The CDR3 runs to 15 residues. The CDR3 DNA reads TGTGCCAGCAGTTTAAGGGACAGGGTCTTTCAGCCCCAGCATTTT. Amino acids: CASSLRDRVFQPQHF.

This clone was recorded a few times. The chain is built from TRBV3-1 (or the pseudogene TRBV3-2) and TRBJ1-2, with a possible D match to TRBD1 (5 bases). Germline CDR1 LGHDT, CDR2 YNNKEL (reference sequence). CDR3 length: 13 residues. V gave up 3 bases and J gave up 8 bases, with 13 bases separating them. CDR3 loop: CASSHREGHGYTF. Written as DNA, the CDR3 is TGTGCCAGCAGCCACAGGGAGGGGCACGGCTACACCTTC.

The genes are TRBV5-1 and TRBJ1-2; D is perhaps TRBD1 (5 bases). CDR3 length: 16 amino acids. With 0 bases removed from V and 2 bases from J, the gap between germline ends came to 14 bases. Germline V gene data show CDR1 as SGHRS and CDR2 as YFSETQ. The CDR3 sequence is CASSLGSQGLNYGYTF. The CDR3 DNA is TGCGCCAGCAGCTTGGGGTCCCAGGGACTAAACTATGGCTACACCTTC.

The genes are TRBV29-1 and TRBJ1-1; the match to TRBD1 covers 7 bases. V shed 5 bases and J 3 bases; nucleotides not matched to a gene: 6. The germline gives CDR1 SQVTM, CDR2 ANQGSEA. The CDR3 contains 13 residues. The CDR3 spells CSVIGGLDTEAFF. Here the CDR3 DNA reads TGCAGCGTTATAGGGGGCCTCGACACTGAAGCTTTCTTT.

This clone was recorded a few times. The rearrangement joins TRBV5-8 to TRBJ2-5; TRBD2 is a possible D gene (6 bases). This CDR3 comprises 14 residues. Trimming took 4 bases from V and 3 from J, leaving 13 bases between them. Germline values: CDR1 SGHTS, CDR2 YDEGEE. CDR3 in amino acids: CASSPTWGEETQYF. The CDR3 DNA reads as TGTGCCAGCAGCCCCACTTGGGGGGAAGAGACCCAGTACTTC.

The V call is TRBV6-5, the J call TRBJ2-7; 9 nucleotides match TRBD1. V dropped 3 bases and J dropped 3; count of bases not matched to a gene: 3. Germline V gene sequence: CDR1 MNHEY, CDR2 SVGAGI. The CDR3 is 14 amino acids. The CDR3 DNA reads TGTGCCAGCAGTTATGGACAGGGGCTCTACGAGCAGTACTTC. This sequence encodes CASSYGQGLYEQYF.

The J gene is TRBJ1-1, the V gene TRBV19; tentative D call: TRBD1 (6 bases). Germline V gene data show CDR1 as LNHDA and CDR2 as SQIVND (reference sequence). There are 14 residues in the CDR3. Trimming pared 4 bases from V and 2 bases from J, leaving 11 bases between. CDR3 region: CASSKQGPNTEAFF. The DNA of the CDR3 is TGTGCCAGTAGTAAACAGGGTCCCAACACTGAAGCTTTCTTT.

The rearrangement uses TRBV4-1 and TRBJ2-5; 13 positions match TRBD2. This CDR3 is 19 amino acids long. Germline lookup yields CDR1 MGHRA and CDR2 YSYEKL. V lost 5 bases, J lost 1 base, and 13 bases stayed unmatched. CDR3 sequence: CASSSERRLAGGIQETQYF. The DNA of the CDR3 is TGCGCCAGCAGCTCGGAAAGAAGACTAGCGGGGGGAATCCAAGAGACCCAGTACTTC.

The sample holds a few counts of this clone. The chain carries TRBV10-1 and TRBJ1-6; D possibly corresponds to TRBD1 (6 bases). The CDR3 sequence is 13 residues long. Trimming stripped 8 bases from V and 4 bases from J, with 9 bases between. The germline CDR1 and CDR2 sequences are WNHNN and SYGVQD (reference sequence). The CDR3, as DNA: TGCGCCAGCTCGGGACAATATAATTCACCCCTCCACTTT. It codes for CASSGQYNSPLHF.

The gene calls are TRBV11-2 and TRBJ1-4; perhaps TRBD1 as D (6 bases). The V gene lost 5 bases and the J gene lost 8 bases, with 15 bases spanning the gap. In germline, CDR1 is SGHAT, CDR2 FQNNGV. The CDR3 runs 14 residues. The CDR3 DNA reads TGTGCCAGCAGCCCCGACAGGATCAACGAAAAACTGTTTTTT. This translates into CASSPDRINEKLFF.